Sequencing of this TCR beta chain was carried out in a study of blood T cells in healthy people across ages. Primed by a sample-barcoded 5' primer and a J-beta primer mix, a second PCR proceeded for 7 to 11 cycles. TCRdb independently ran MiXCR on the 5' RACE reads; one entry per CDR3 protein. The table shows about 400,000 distinct CDR3 sequences, with roughly half occurring only once. Study conclusions and caveats: TCR beta diversity was tightly associated with the proportion of naive T cells. Long-lived donors exceeded aged donors in naive CD4+ cells and diversity.

With respect to this clonotype: Its specificity is unknown.

The germline gives CDR1 DFQATT, CDR2 SNEGSKA (reference sequence). The CDR3 spans 16 residues. V was clipped by 1 base and J by 5 bases; unmatched bases: 11. Sequencing was performed on blood. The J gene is TRBJ2-5, the V gene TRBV20-1, with TRBD2 identical over 9 bases. The receptor comes from a man aged 55 to 70 in good health. The CDR3 DNA is TGCAGTGCTAGAGGTAGCGGGGGCGCCTGGCTGGAGACCCAGTACTTC. This encodes CSARGSGGAWLETQYF.